This T cell receptor beta chain was sequenced in a study of blood T cell repertoires in COVID-19. Whole-study context: Specimens from acute and convalescent COVID-19 originated in the United States, Italy and Spain.

Trimming stripped 6 bases from V and 4 bases from J, with 16 bases between. The CDR3 is 15 amino acids. The germline CDR1 and CDR2 sequences are KGHSH and LQKENI. How the authors handled the data: Reference gene primer amplification yielded estimated nucleated cell counts. Some clones are missing from TCRdb's copy, which holds only in-frame ones; the method was immunoSEQ multiplex PCR. V and J calls and clone size follow that table, whereas D and trimming were derived from the DNA. The table lists more than 90,000 clones, approximately 91% of them singletons. The chain links TRBV18 to TRBJ1-5, with D possibly TRBD1 on 5 matching bases. This receptor was obtained from a man in his fifties with acute or convalescent COVID-19. The specimen was peripheral blood. CDR3 in amino acids: CASSRGGGENQPQHF. The CDR3 bases are TGTGCCAGCTCCCGGGGCGGGGGGGAAAATCAGCCCCAGCATTTT.